This entry features one T cell receptor beta chain sequence. Its antigen is still unknown. Qualities for individual bases were not recorded, and no much larger clone is one base off. Measured from the cysteine to the phenylalanine, the CDR3 is 14 residues long. Only CDR3 DNA remains: 42 bases, in frame from the first base. The germline V gene yields KGHSH for CDR1 and LQKENI for CDR2. V sheds 5 bases and J sheds 0 bases, leaving 11 bases between their ends. The sample is drawn from a study of blood T cell repertoires in COVID-19 (TCRdb year 2020). Study-wide context: Samples covering the acute and convalescent phases of COVID-19 were provided by collaborators in the United States, Italy and Spain. The prospective study material was composed of cDNA or gDNA derived from T cells, B-cell-depleted T cells, or PBMCs. Subjects who had been exposed to COVID-19, were actively infected with it, or had recovered from it provided the deeply sampled blood TCRbeta repertoires that made up the dataset. The repertoires were released in a freely available public database intended as a resource for research on the immune response to SARS-CoV-2. The samples were drawn from two sources: the first 160 participants of the ongoing ImmuneRACE study, and approximately 1,300 subjects contributed by 6 global collaborators. A de-identified subject ID, COVID-19 status, age in years and sex were almost always included in the sample metadata. Where available, HLA class I and class II types were taken from metadata supplied by the sample provider and were not determined by assay-based typing. Overall results and qualifications from the work: Clinical and demographic metadata were provided uncurated, with the amount varying by source and participant.

TCRbeta CDR3 regions were amplified from genomic DNA using the immunoSEQ Assay, a bias-controlled multiplex PCR. The study's own analysis went as follows. The number of nucleated cells in each sample was estimated by amplification of reference gene primers within the assay. Sequence reads were collapsed and filtered to measure the absolute abundance of every unique TCRbeta CDR3 rearrangement. For each sample, productive Simpson clonality was calculated as the square root of Simpson's diversity index across productive rearrangements. TCRdb's version of the immuneACCESS table is confined to in-frame rearrangements and falls short of the full clone set. An unresolved V gene accounts for under half of the shortfall where checked; the remainder is of unknown origin. V, J and clone size were drawn from that table, and D and trimming were deduced from the DNA. The sample table contains about 280,000 clones; only one count was recorded for about 90% of them. Approximately 2% of the sample rests with the top ten.

Samples from volunteer blood donors who had recovered from COVID-19 were contributed by a second Seattle source. Each collaborating institution followed its own protocols to collect whole blood in K2EDTA tubes. Collaborator samples were shipped for TCRbeta analysis as frozen whole blood, isolated PBMCs, or DNA extracted from either sample type. This chain is built from TRBV18 and TRBJ2-7; TRBD1 is a possible D gene, resting on 6 matching bases. Material: peripheral blood. This TCR was sampled from a woman aged 25-40 years who had recovered from COVID-19. CDR3 sequence: CASSNGQSSYEQYF. In nucleotides, the sequence is TGTGCCAGCTCAAACGGACAGAGCTCCTACGAGCAGTACTTC.